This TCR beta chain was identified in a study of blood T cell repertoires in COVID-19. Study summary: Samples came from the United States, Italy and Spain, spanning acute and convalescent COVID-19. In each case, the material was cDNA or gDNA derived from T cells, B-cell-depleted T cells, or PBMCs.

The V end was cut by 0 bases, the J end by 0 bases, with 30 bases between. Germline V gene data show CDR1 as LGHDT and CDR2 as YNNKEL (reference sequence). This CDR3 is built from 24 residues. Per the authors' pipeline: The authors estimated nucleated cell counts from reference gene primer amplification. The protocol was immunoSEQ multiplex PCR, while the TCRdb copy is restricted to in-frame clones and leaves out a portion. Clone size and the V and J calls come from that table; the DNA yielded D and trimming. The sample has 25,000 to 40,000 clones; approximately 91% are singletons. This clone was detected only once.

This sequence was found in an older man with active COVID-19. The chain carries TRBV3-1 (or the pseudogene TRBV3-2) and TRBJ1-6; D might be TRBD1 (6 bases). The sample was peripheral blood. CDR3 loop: CASSQDLGLGQREINSSYNSPLHF. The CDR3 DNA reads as TGTGCCAGCAGCCAAGATTTGGGTTTAGGACAGCGTGAGATAAATAGCTCCTATAATTCACCCCTCCACTTT.